A single sample is the source of the 26 T cell receptor beta chains below, sequenced in a study of blood T cells in healthy people across ages (dated by TCRdb to the mid-2010s). The method was 5' RACE. A second PCR of roughly 7 to 12 cycles was performed with a sample-barcoded 5' primer and a J-beta primer mix. In-frame beta chains were kept once TCRdb had trimmed the public reads at Q25 with fastp and called clones with MiXCR. Every distinct CDR3 protein forms one entry, paired with its most common genes and DNA. For this sample the table gives over 1,500,000 distinct CDR3 sequences, of which about 39% were detected only once. The ten largest clones take up 23% of the sample. Sequences were obtained from blood. The receptors shown here come from a human donor in good health.

The chain uses TRBV7-9 and TRBJ2-5, with D perhaps matching TRBD2 (7 bases). The CDR3 is 14 residues long. Germline CDR1 and CDR2: SEHNR and FQNEAQ (reference sequence). V shed 8 bases and J shed 1 base, with 14 bases lying between them. As DNA, the CDR3 is TGTGCCAGCCAGTCCGGGGGGCGCCAAGAGACCCAGTACTTC. It translates to CASQSGGRQETQYF.

This clonotype showed up just a few times. The chain joins TRBV6-5 to TRBJ1-2; the D gene is possibly TRBD1 (5 bases). V dropped 2 bases and J dropped 3 bases, with 22 bases sitting between them. This CDR3 is built from 18 residues. Germline V gene data show CDR1 as MNHEY and CDR2 as SVGAGI. CDR3 nucleotide sequence: TGTGCCAGCAGTTACAAGGGGATTCATACGACGGGGGACTATGGCTACACCTTC. Its protein product is CASSYKGIHTTGDYGYTF.

The gene calls are TRBV20-1 and TRBJ1-1; D may be TRBD1 (5 bases). Germline loops: CDR1 DFQATT, CDR2 SNEGSKA (reference sequence). The CDR3 runs to 16 residues. Trimming shortened V by 0 bases and J by 3 bases, and 17 bases separated the two germline ends. CDR3 nucleotides: TGCAGTGCTAGAGACCCACCCCGGGGCTTCGACACTGAAGCTTTCTTT. This translates into CSARDPPRGFDTEAFF.

The chain links TRBV7-3 to TRBJ2-5; 7 bases map to TRBD2. Germline V gene sequence: CDR1 SGHTA, CDR2 FQGTGA. V gave up 3 bases and J gave up 0 bases; unmatched junction bases: 4. The CDR3 runs 15 residues. The CDR3 bases are TGTGCCAGCAGCTTCAACGGGGGGAACCAAGAGACCCAGTACTTC. Translating it yields CASSFNGGNQETQYF.

The chain recombines TRBV7-2 with TRBJ2-1; maybe TRBD2 (6 bases). Trimming took 1 base from V and 6 from J, leaving 19 bases between them. There are 17 residues in the CDR3. Germline CDR1 is SGHTA and CDR2 is FQGNSA. CDR3 region: CASSLVPLRGYPNEQFF. For the CDR3, the DNA is TGTGCCAGCAGCTTAGTTCCCTTGCGGGGATACCCCAATGAGCAGTTCTTC.

The chain recombines TRBV6-4 with TRBJ2-3; D gene uncertain. The CDR3 has 13 amino acids. CDR1 is MRHNA and CDR2 is SNTAGT in the germline V gene. Trimming shortened V by 2 bases and J by 6 bases, and 9 bases separated the two germline ends. The CDR3: CASSDGEHDTQYF. In nucleotides, the CDR3 is TGTGCCAGCAGTGACGGAGAACACGATACGCAGTATTTT.

This clonotype was seen a handful of times. The gene calls are TRBV15 and TRBJ2-7; D is possibly TRBD1 (6 bases). CDR3 length equals 15 residues. Deletions cut 0 bases from V and 1 base from J, with 10 bases between. Germline V gives CDR1 LNHNV, CDR2 YYDKDF (reference sequence). The CDR3: CATSRDRGISYEQYF. The DNA of the CDR3 is TGTGCCACCAGCAGAGACAGGGGTATTTCCTACGAGCAGTACTTC.

This chain links TRBV10-3 with TRBJ2-7; weak D call: TRBD1 (6 bases). The germline gives CDR1 ENHRY, CDR2 SYGVKD. There are 15 residues in the CDR3. Trimming cost V 6 bases and J 6 bases, with 21 bases left between them. The CDR3 protein is CAISGGKQGFSEQYF. CDR3 bases: TGTGCCATCAGCGGAGGTAAACAGGGCTTCTCCGAGCAGTACTTC.

The sample holds a few counts of this clonotype. The V call is TRBV12-3 or TRBV12-4, the J call TRBJ1-1, with D uncertain. This CDR3 has 14 amino acids. The V end was cut by 5 bases, the J end by 1 base, with 11 bases between. DNA of the CDR3: TGTGCCAGCAGTCGCGACACCAAGAACACTGAAGCTTTCTTT. Translated: CASSRDTKNTEAFF.

The rearrangement uses TRBV2 and TRBJ1-5; no clear D gene. The V gene's germline CDR1 is SNHLY and CDR2 FYNNEI. V lost 3 bases, J lost 4 bases, and 7 bases lay in between. The CDR3 is 13 amino acids. The CDR3 DNA reads as TGTGCCAGCAGTGACATCACAAATCAGCCCCAGCATTTT. Its protein product is CASSDITNQPQHF.

This rearrangement joins TRBV29-1 to TRBJ1-1, with D possibly being TRBD1 (6 bases). Trimming took 3 bases from V and 5 from J, leaving 10 bases between them. Germline V gives CDR1 SQVTM, CDR2 ANQGSEA. This CDR3 has 12 amino acids. CDR3 protein: CSVDQQGTEAFF. The CDR3, as DNA: TGCAGCGTTGACCAACAGGGAACTGAAGCTTTCTTT.

The chain uses TRBV13 and TRBJ1-1; no reliable D call. Germline CDR1 reads PRHDT; CDR2 reads FYEKMQ (reference sequence). This CDR3 has 15 amino acids. Trimming removed 5 bases at V and 0 bases at J, with 13 bases between. The chain's CDR3 is CASSQRTALNTEAFF. CDR3 sequence (DNA): TGTGCCAGCAGCCAGAGGACCGCGTTGAACACTGAAGCTTTCTTT.

This chain connects TRBV5-5 to TRBJ1-5; D remains ambiguous. CDR1 and CDR2 (germline): SGHKS, YYEKEE (reference sequence). CDR3 length: 14 residues. V dropped 0 bases and J dropped 5 bases, with 9 bases sitting between them. CDR3 bases: TGTGCCAGCAGCTTGGATTCGGTCCATCAGCCCCAGCATTTT. This encodes CASSLDSVHQPQHF.

On this clonotype: An end of the junction differs from the germline gene, which may be a read error. This rearrangement joins TRBV4-3 to TRBJ2-3; D is unresolved. The CDR3 contains 13 residues. Germline V CDR1 and CDR2: LGHNA, YSLEER. CDR3 in DNA: TGCGCCGGCAGCCGGATGGGCACAGATACGCAGTATTTT. The encoded protein is CAGSRMGTDTQYF.

The chain uses TRBV10-3 and TRBJ2-1, with 11 bases matching TRBD2. V lost 7 bases to trimming and J lost 6 bases; unmatched junction nucleotides: 5. This CDR3 is 14 amino acids long. The germline gives CDR1 ENHRY, CDR2 SYGVKD. The DNA of the CDR3 is TGTGCCATCAACCATAGCGGGGGGGCCAATGAGCAGTTCTTC. The encoded protein is CAINHSGGANEQFF.

Comment on this clonotype: The junction does not match germline at one end; this may be a read error. V is TRBV7-6 and J is TRBJ2-1, with no clear D. The CDR3 runs to 13 residues. Germline values: CDR1 SGHVS, CDR2 FNYEAQ. CDR3 sequence (DNA): TGTGCCAGCAGCTTCGATCAACTGGGTTGGCAGTGCTTC. Translating it yields CASSFDQLGWQCF.

The chain has TRBV5-5 and TRBJ1-1; D not certain. V lost 0 bases and J lost 0, with 18 bases in between. The length of the CDR3 is 18 residues. The V gene's germline CDR1 is SGHKS and CDR2 YYEKEE (reference sequence). This CDR3 reads CASSLAPGTRGMNTEAFF. The CDR3 coding sequence is TGTGCCAGCAGCTTGGCCCCCGGCACTCGAGGCATGAACACTGAAGCTTTCTTT. The full variable domain, its missing parts supplied by reference TRBV5-5 and TRBJ1-1, is DAGVTQSPTHLIKTRGQQVTLRCSPISGHKSVSWYQQVLGQGPQFIFQYYEKEERGRGNFPDRFSARQFPNYSSELNVNALLLGDSALYLCASSLAPGTRGMNTEAFFGQGTRLTVV.

The chain links TRBV11-2 to TRBJ2-5; possibly TRBD2 for D (6 bases). This CDR3 is built from 16 residues. Germline CDR1 is SGHAT and CDR2 is FQNNGV. The V gene lost 0 bases and the J gene lost 2 bases, with 13 bases spanning the gap. CDR3 nucleotide sequence: TGTGCCAGCAGCTTAGATTCCGGGGGAACACAAGAGACCCAGTACTTC. Residues: CASSLDSGGTQETQYF.

The V call is TRBV2, the J call TRBJ1-2; TRBD1 might be the D (6 bases). CDR3 length: 15 residues. The V gene's germline CDR1 is SNHLY and CDR2 FYNNEI. Between the trimmed V and J ends, which lost 5 bases and 2 bases, there was a span of 15 bases. CDR3 amino acids: CASSIVQGENYGYTF. The CDR3 DNA sequence: TGTGCCAGCAGTATAGTACAGGGAGAAAACTATGGCTACACCTTC.

This chain uses TRBV20-1 with TRBJ2-5; 10 nucleotides agree with TRBD2. V was pared by 6 bases and J by 1 base, with 8 bases of the junction left unmatched. The CDR3 has 15 amino acids. Germline CDR1 is DFQATT and CDR2 is SNEGSKA (reference sequence). CDR3 region: CSATGLAESQETQYF. Written as DNA, the CDR3 is TGCAGTGCAACAGGACTAGCGGAAAGCCAAGAGACCCAGTACTTC.

This chain links TRBV20-1 with TRBJ2-5; 7 positions agree with TRBD2. The germline CDR1 and CDR2 sequences are DFQATT and SNEGSKA (reference sequence). V was pared by 5 bases and J by 5 bases, with 14 bases of the junction left unmatched. CDR3 length: 15 residues. The CDR3 DNA follows: TGCAGTGCTCGCTCCCCCCGGGTGGGGGGGGAGACCCAGTACTTC. Its protein is CSARSPRVGGETQYF.

This clonotype was counted a few times. A read error may account for a junction end that differs from germline. J is TRBJ2-5 and V is TRBV5-5; D might be TRBD2 (5 bases). Germline-derived CDR1 and CDR2 are SGHKS and YYEKEE (reference sequence). The CDR3 runs to 17 residues. The CDR3 loop reads CARSLGPLGLQGETQYF. DNA of the CDR3: TGTGCCCGCAGCTTGGGCCCTCTAGGACTCCAAGGGGAGACCCAGTACTTC.

This clonotype occurred a few times. This chain connects TRBV29-1 to TRBJ2-1; TRBD2 might be the D (6 bases). Germline V gene lookup returns CDR1 SQVTM and CDR2 ANQGSEA. The CDR3 is 16 residues long. The ends were cut back, 0 bases at V and 0 bases at J, with 12 bases in the middle. The CDR3 DNA reads as TGCAGCGTTGAAGACCGGAGGGATCGCTCCTACAATGAGCAGTTCTTC. Residues: CSVEDRRDRSYNEQFF.

V is TRBV7-8 and J is TRBJ2-1, with 8 bases aligning to TRBD2. Losses at the gene ends were 8 bases for V and 8 bases for J; bases not matched to a gene: 8. The CDR3 length is 13 residues. Germline CDR1 and CDR2: SGHVS and FQNEAQ. The chain's CDR3 is CASAGGLRDEQFF. The CDR3 DNA reads as TGTGCCAGCGCGGGGGGTCTCCGGGATGAGCAGTTCTTC.

At least ten counts were recorded for this clonotype. The chain combines TRBV29-1 with TRBJ1-2; TRBD1 matches at 9 bases. Germline V gene lookup returns CDR1 SQVTM and CDR2 ANQGSEA. The V gene end was trimmed by 7 bases and the J gene end by 6 bases; junction bases not matched to a gene: 6. This CDR3 comprises 12 residues. Written as DNA, the CDR3 is TGCAGCGCTGACCGGGACAGGGATGGCTACACCTTC. Protein product: CSADRDRDGYTF.

This clonotype was observed a few times. The J gene is TRBJ2-5, the V gene TRBV7-9; D perhaps matches TRBD1 (6 bases). V shed 3 bases and J shed 0 bases, with 14 bases lying between them. The germline CDR1 and CDR2 sequences are SEHNR and FQNEAQ (reference sequence). There are 16 residues in the CDR3. The CDR3 loop reads CASSFGGQSHQETQYF. In DNA, the CDR3 is TGTGCCAGCAGCTTTGGGGGACAATCGCACCAAGAGACCCAGTACTTC.